The 29 T cell receptor beta chains below were found in one sample sequenced in a study of radiation and T cells in renal cell carcinoma. Time point denoted: blood 4 weeks post-SBRT, at nephrectomy. Treatment given: 15 Gy SBRT to primary tumor, nephrectomy 4 weeks later. Libraries were prepared by immunoSEQ multiplex PCR; TCRdb keeps only in-frame clonotypes and omits some of them. The data show around 100,000 clones, about 79% seen once. This sample comprised blood, obtained from a patient whose treatment included radiotherapy and nephrectomy. The receptors shown here come from a man between 60 and 70 years old with renal cell carcinoma.

CDR3 loop: CASSYRTSGGDQPQHF. DNA for the CDR3: TGTGCCAGCAGTTATAGGACGAGTGGGGGAGATCAGCCCCAGCATTTT. The rearrangement uses TRBV6-5 and TRBJ1-5, with D possibly matching TRBD1 (5 bases). Trimming removed 3 bases at V and 5 bases at J, with 17 bases between. This CDR3 is built from 16 residues. The V gene's germline CDR1 is MNHEY and CDR2 SVGAGI.

This clone has a single count. The chain combines TRBV11-3 with TRBJ1-5; D remains unclear. V lost 2 bases to trimming and J lost 1 base, with 18 bases between them. CDR1 and CDR2 from the germline V gene are SGHNT and YENEEA. This CDR3 comprises 18 residues. The CDR3 bases are TGTGCCAGCAGCTTAAAACCGATACCTTATCGAAGCAATCAGCCCCAGCATTTT. Amino acids: CASSLKPIPYRSNQPQHF.

The rearrangement uses TRBV4-2 and TRBJ2-1, with a weak D call TRBD2 (5 bases). The germline CDR1 and CDR2 sequences are LGHNA and YNFKEQ. This CDR3 is 16 amino acids long. Trimming removed 0 bases from V and 3 bases from J, with 12 bases in between. The CDR3 here is CASSQDLGADYNEQFF. CDR3 coding DNA: TGTGCCAGCAGCCAAGATCTAGGAGCGGACTACAATGAGCAGTTCTTC.

The rearrangement links TRBV7-7 to TRBJ2-5; 7 positions match TRBD1. The CDR3 is made up of 13 amino acids. Germline CDR1 reads SSHAT; CDR2 reads FNYEAQ (reference sequence). Trimming removed 8 bases from V and 1 base from J; junction bases left unmatched: 4. CDR3 region: CASSWDSQETQYF. In DNA, the CDR3 is TGTGCCAGCTCGTGGGACAGCCAAGAGACCCAGTACTTC.

The rearrangement links TRBV5-4 to TRBJ2-7; 10 nucleotides agree with TRBD2. The V and J ends lost 4 bases and 8 bases, in that order; junction bases with no gene match: 12. CDR3 length: 15 residues. CDR1 is SGHNT and CDR2 is YYREEE in the germline V gene (reference sequence). CDR3: CASSIREREGQKQYF. The CDR3 DNA reads as TGTGCCAGCAGCATCAGAGAGCGGGAGGGACAAAAGCAGTACTTC.

This rearrangement joins TRBV29-1 to TRBJ1-2; TRBD1 agrees at 9 bases. The CDR3 loop spans 13 amino acids. V shed 7 bases, J shed 8 bases, and the junction held 11 bases outside the gene matches. Germline CDR1 and CDR2: SQVTM and ANQGSEA. CDR3 in DNA: TGCAGCGGACAGATGACAGGGGGGAGCGGCTACACCTTC. Its protein is CSGQMTGGSGYTF.

This sequence joins TRBV28 and TRBJ1-5, with a possible D match to TRBD1 (5 bases). This CDR3 is 14 amino acids long. Germline CDR1 MDHEN, CDR2 SYDVKM. Trimming cost V 6 bases and J 3 bases, with 12 bases left between them. CDR3 in amino acids: CASRYDSFNQPQHF. CDR3 DNA: TGTGCCAGCAGGTACGACAGCTTCAATCAGCCCCAGCATTTT.

J is TRBJ2-3 and V is TRBV27; TRBD1 matches at 10 bases. J gave up 6 bases and V 3 bases, and 21 bases lay outside the gene matches. The germline gives CDR1 MNHEY, CDR2 SMNVEV (reference sequence). This CDR3 is built from 20 residues. The CDR3 DNA reads TGTGCCAGCAGTTTCCCCTCCGATGCCCCCGGGACAGGGGAGTGGGATACGCAGTATTTT. Translation gives CASSFPSDAPGTGEWDTQYF.

The genes are TRBV10-1 and TRBJ1-1; D uncertain. V lost 0 bases and J lost 8, with 7 bases in between. CDR1 and CDR2 from the germline V gene are WNHNN and SYGVQD (reference sequence). CDR3 length equals 12 residues. CDR3 protein: CASSESLYEAFF. In DNA, the CDR3 is TGCGCCAGCAGTGAGTCGCTATACGAAGCTTTCTTT.

The rearrangement links TRBV10-2 to TRBJ2-5, with 7 positions matching TRBD1. Germline V gene sequence: CDR1 WSHSY, CDR2 SAAADI. CDR3 length equals 18 residues. The J segment lost 4 bases and the V segment lost 8 bases, leaving 22 bases of the junction unmatched. CDR3 in amino acids: CASRLTGAASFGLETQYF. The CDR3 DNA reads as TGCGCCAGCCGATTAACAGGGGCCGCCTCATTCGGCCTAGAGACCCAGTACTTC.

The chain combines TRBV27 with TRBJ1-4; no clear D. Germline V CDR1 and CDR2: MNHEY, SMNVEV (reference sequence). The CDR3 contains 15 residues. Trimming removed 2 bases from V and 4 bases from J, with 11 bases in between. The CDR3: CASSLRPAVNEKLFF. CDR3 DNA sequence: TGTGCCAGCAGTTTACGACCGGCGGTTAATGAAAAACTGTTTTTT.

V and J are TRBV10-3 and TRBJ1-4; D is uncertain. Between the trimmed V and J ends, which lost 0 bases and 7 bases, there was a span of 9 bases. This CDR3 has 14 amino acids. CDR1 ENHRY and CDR2 SYGVKD come from the germline V gene. CDR3 region: CAISESGAAEKLFF. CDR3 DNA: TGTGCCATCAGTGAGTCCGGCGCAGCTGAAAAACTGTTTTTT.

The chain carries TRBV18 and TRBJ2-1, with D maybe TRBD2 (5 bases). The CDR3 is 14 residues long. Between the trimmed V and J ends, which lost 2 bases and 3 bases, there was a span of 8 bases. Germline CDR1 reads KGHSH; CDR2 reads LQKENI. This CDR3 reads CASSPTGLYNEQFF. In DNA form, the CDR3 reads TGTGCCAGCTCACCAACCGGACTCTACAATGAGCAGTTCTTC.

V is TRBV6-1 and J is TRBJ2-2; 9 bases are shared with TRBD1. The CDR3 totals 14 residues. Trimming cost V 7 bases and J 7 bases; bases outside gene matches: 7. Germline values: CDR1 MNHNS, CDR2 SASEGT. The CDR3 protein is CASTPGQGNGELFF. CDR3 DNA: TGTGCCAGCACTCCCGGACAGGGGAACGGGGAGCTGTTTTTT.

This clone has just a few counts. V usage is TRBV21-1 and J usage is TRBJ2-3; the table's D call TRBD2 went unverified against the DNA. TRBV21-1 is flagged as a pseudogene. The CDR3 runs to 18 residues. The CDR3 loop is CASSKGGGDTPSTDTQYF. The CDR3 region has the DNA TGTGCCAGCAGCAAAGGGGGGGGAGATACCCCTAGCACAGATACGCAGTATTTT.

V usage is TRBV14 and J usage is TRBJ2-5; perhaps TRBD1 as D (6 bases). Germline CDR1 and CDR2: SGHDN and FVKESK. This CDR3 region has 14 residues. Trimming pared 5 bases from V and 1 base from J, leaving 11 bases between. CDR3 DNA: TGTGCCAGCAGCAATGACAGGTCCCAAGAGACCCAGTACTTC. Amino acid sequence: CASSNDRSQETQYF.

The V call is TRBV6-5, the J call TRBJ2-5; 7 nucleotides line up with TRBD1. J was trimmed by 4 bases and V by 7 bases; bases with no gene match: 3. The CDR3 runs 12 residues. The germline gives CDR1 MNHEY, CDR2 SVGAGI. The CDR3 sequence: CASTSGGETQYF. The CDR3 DNA reads as TGTGCCAGCACTTCAGGGGGAGAGACCCAGTACTTC.

In DNA form, the CDR3 reads TGTGCCAGCAGCTTGGAGGGCCTGGGGCTACGTGGCAATGAGCAGTTCTTC. It codes for CASSLEGLGLRGNEQFF. The gene calls are TRBV5-6 and TRBJ2-1; D may be TRBD1 (5 bases). V was pared by 0 bases and J by 6 bases, with 19 bases between. The CDR3 covers 17 residues. CDR1 and CDR2 from the germline V gene are SGHDT and YYEEEE. Full variable domain (remainder filled in from reference TRBV5-6 and TRBJ2-1): DAGVTQSPTHLIKTRGQQVTLRCSPKSGHDTVSWYQQALGQGPQFIFQYYEEEERQRGNFPDRFSGHQFPNYSSELNVNALLLGDSALYLCASSLEGLGLRGNEQFFGPGTRLTVL.

The rearrangement uses TRBV5-6 and TRBJ2-7; no firm D call. The CDR3 sequence is 15 residues long. The germline gives CDR1 SGHDT, CDR2 YYEEEE. V shed 6 bases and J shed 2 bases, with 18 bases lying between them. The CDR3, as DNA: TGTGCCAGCACCATATACCCCGCCTTTACCTACGAGCAGTACTTC. It specifies CASTIYPAFTYEQYF.

This chain joins TRBV11-3 and TRBJ2-1; D may correspond to TRBD1 or TRBD2 (6 bases each). V was pared by 1 base and J by 6 bases, with 13 bases between. Germline values: CDR1 SGHNT, CDR2 YENEEA. The CDR3 contains 15 residues. The CDR3 spells CASSLGGRGANEQFF. The CDR3 region has the DNA TGTGCCAGCAGCTTAGGGGGGCGGGGCGCCAATGAGCAGTTCTTC.

J is TRBJ2-5 and V is TRBV7-2; TRBD2 aligns across 7 bases. The CDR3 contains 15 residues. Losses at the gene ends were 3 bases for V and 1 base for J; bases not matched to a gene: 5. Germline loops: CDR1 SGHTA, CDR2 FQGNSA. The CDR3 DNA sequence: TGTGCCAGCAGCTTTAATGGGGGGGGCCAAGAGACCCAGTACTTC. As protein: CASSFNGGGQETQYF.

This clone appeared a single time. V and J are TRBV27 and TRBJ2-5, with D uncertain. CDR1 MNHEY and CDR2 SMNVEV come from the germline V gene (reference sequence). CDR3 length: 13 residues. V was trimmed by 0 bases and J by 6 bases, leaving 8 bases between them. The CDR3 spells CASSLSNVQTQYF. The CDR3 nucleotides are TGTGCCAGCAGTTTATCGAACGTGCAGACCCAGTACTTC.

The CDR3 nucleotides are TGCAGCGACGGAGGGGGAGGCAAAAACATTCAGTACTTC. Translating it yields CSDGGGGKNIQYF. The chain carries TRBV29-1 and TRBJ2-4; D may correspond to TRBD1 or TRBD2 (6 bases each). Trimming took 7 bases from V and 3 from J, leaving 13 bases between them. The CDR3 length is 13 residues. Germline assignment: CDR1 SQVTM and CDR2 ANQGSEA.

The V call is TRBV28, the J call TRBJ2-5, with 7 bases lining up with TRBD1. This CDR3 has 15 residues. Germline V lookup: CDR1 MDHEN, CDR2 SYDVKM. Trimming took 2 bases from V and 7 from J; bases not matched to a gene: 10. The CDR3, as DNA: TGTGCCAGCAGTTTAGGCACAGGGGCGGCGGGGACCCAGTACTTC. Translation gives CASSLGTGAAGTQYF.

This clone was seen only a few times. The V gene is TRBV19, the J gene TRBJ2-7; no definite D call. Germline V gene lookup returns CDR1 LNHDA and CDR2 SQIVND (reference sequence). This CDR3 spans 12 amino acids. V gave up 4 bases and J gave up 6 bases, with 10 bases separating them. CDR3 nucleotide sequence: TGTGCCAGTAGTACCCCAATGGGCGAGCAGTACTTC. Translated, it gives CASSTPMGEQYF.

The chain is built from TRBV4-1 and TRBJ1-5; 7 bases are a match to TRBD1. After removal of 3 bases from V and 0 bases from J, the junction contained 2 bases not matched to a gene. Per germline, CDR1 MGHRA and CDR2 YSYEKL. The CDR3 spans 15 residues. This CDR3 reads CASSQAGGSNQPQHF. The DNA for the CDR3 is TGCGCCAGCAGCCAGGCAGGGGGTAGCAATCAGCCCCAGCATTTT.

This clone was found once. This chain links TRBV5-4 with TRBJ2-2, with D tentatively TRBD1 (5 bases). This CDR3 comprises 20 residues. V lost 4 bases, J lost 0 bases, and 25 bases lay in between. Germline V gives CDR1 SGHNT, CDR2 YYREEE (reference sequence). The CDR3 sequence is CASSLARQGWQRANTGELFF. In nucleotides, the CDR3 is TGTGCCAGCAGCCTCGCCCGCCAGGGTTGGCAACGGGCGAACACCGGGGAGCTGTTTTTT.

The chain couples TRBV1 to TRBJ2-7; the table's D call, TRBD2, was not checked against the DNA. TRBV1 counts as a pseudogene. The length of the CDR3 is 14 residues. Here the CDR3 reads CTSSRLALTYEQYF. For the CDR3, the DNA is TGCACCAGCAGCCGCCTAGCGCTGACCTACGAGCAGTACTTC.

The chain carries TRBV28 and TRBJ2-1; 9 positions agree with TRBD2. The CDR3 length is 15 residues. Germline values: CDR1 MDHEN, CDR2 SYDVKM. V shed 5 bases and J 6 bases; nucleotides not matched to a gene: 8. The CDR3 DNA is TGTGCCAGCAGTCAAACTAGCGGGTGGGCCAATGAGCAGTTCTTC. It encodes CASSQTSGWANEQFF.